This T cell receptor (beta chain) was sequenced during a study of neurological immune-mediated disorders. TCRdb analysed the 5' RACE reads with MiXCR anew, one entry per CDR3 protein. The table shows about 59,000 distinct CDR3 sequences, with over 9.5% occurring only once. This clonotype has a count of ten or more. Germline values: CDR1 SGHTA, CDR2 FQGNSA. CDR3 length equals 17 residues. Losses at the gene ends were 1 base for V and 4 bases for J; bases not matched to a gene: 8. V is TRBV7-2 and J is TRBJ2-2, with TRBD2 identical over 8 bases. The TCR comes from a woman aged 55-70 years with HTLV-1-associated myelopathy (HAM/TSP). The specimen was PBMCs. This chain's CDR3 is CASSLGYGAGATGELFF. The CDR3 DNA follows: TGTGCCAGCAGCTTAGGTTACGGAGCGGGGGCCACCGGGGAGCTGTTTTTT.